The T cell receptor (beta chain) under discussion was sequenced for a study of shared clonotypes between healthy human individuals. Notes on the study in general: The genetic and exposure-history diversity represented was limited by few donors.

Each subset's genomic DNA was shared equally among a number of immunoSEQ plates. Here immunoSEQ multiplex PCR was the method, and the copy in TCRdb shows in-frame clones only, minus some. The sample holds about 380,000 clones, roughly 96% seen once. CDR1 is MDHEN and CDR2 is SYDVKM in the germline V gene. The CDR3 is 14 amino acids. The V gene lost 7 bases and the J gene lost 4 bases, with 17 bases spanning the gap. A note on this clone: Its specificity is not known.

This sequence joins TRBV28 and TRBJ2-7, with D possibly TRBD2 on 6 matching bases. Specimen: memory CD8+ T cells sorted from blood. Subset of the sample: CD45RO+ cells pooled with CCR7-negative TemRA cells. The TCR comes from a man younger than 45 in good health. The CDR3 here is CASKLRGGGYEQYF. CDR3 bases: TGTGCCAGCAAGTTGCGGGGCGGCGGGTACGAGCAGTACTTC.